The rows below give T cell receptor beta chains drawn from one sample of a study of blood T cell repertoires in COVID-19. TCRdb keeps only in-frame clones here, not all; method: immunoSEQ multiplex PCR. The repertoire consists of about 64,000 clones, with roughly 85% occurring once and the leading ten covering about 1.1%. Material for sequencing was peripheral blood. Receptor source: a middle-aged man with acute or convalescent COVID-19. The CDR3 runs from the conserved cysteine through the conserved F or W. The D gene is left open where the match is weak. A row's size may be missing; if present it is once, few, many or a size class.

size: once; V: TRBV30; J: TRBJ2-6; D: NA; DNA: TGTGCCTGGAGAGAAGCTTCTGGGGCCAACGTCCTGACTTTC; CDR3: CAWREASGANVLTF
size: NA; V: TRBV6-1; J: TRBJ1-3; D: NA; DNA: TGTGCCAGCAGTGAAAGTCTTACTATCTCTGGAAACACCATATATTTT; CDR3: CASSESLTISGNTIYF
size: NA; V: TRBV3-1/TRBV3-2; J: TRBJ2-5; D: TRBD2; DNA: TGTGCCAGCAGCCTCCTAGCGGGGGGGTTACAAGAGACCCAGTACTTC; CDR3: CASSLLAGGLQETQYF
size: NA; V: TRBV4-2; J: TRBJ1-2; D: TRBD1; DNA: TGTGCCAGCACCCGACCGACAGGGAACGCTCCATATGGCTACACCTTC; CDR3: CASTRPTGNAPYGYTF
size: few; V: TRBV19; J: TRBJ1-1; D: NA; DNA: TGTGCCAGTAGTCGGTCCTCGGGAAGCATGAACACTGAAGCTTTCTTT; CDR3: CASSRSSGSMNTEAFF
size: NA; V: TRBV27; J: TRBJ1-6; D: TRBD1; DNA: TGTGCCAGCAGTTTAAACGCGGGACAGTATAATTCACCCCTCCACTTT; CDR3: CASSLNAGQYNSPLHF
size: NA; V: TRBV30; J: TRBJ2-5; D: NA; DNA: TGTGCCTGGAACACGGAGGTTTTAGAGACCCAGTACTTC; CDR3: CAWNTEVLETQYF
size: once; V: TRBV30; J: TRBJ1-1; D: NA; DNA: TGTGCCTGGAGTACACCGACTGAAGCTTTCTTT; CDR3: CAWSTPTEAFF
size: NA; V: TRBV5-8; J: TRBJ2-5; D: NA; DNA: TGTGCCAGCAGCGCACCCGGGGGAATTGAAGAGACCCAGTACTTC; CDR3: CASSAPGGIEETQYF
size: NA; V: TRBV7-8; J: TRBJ1-4; D: TRBD1; DNA: TGTGCCAGCAGCTTAGGTCCGAGGGGGCGACCCCAAGGAGAAAAACTGTTTTTT; CDR3: CASSLGPRGRPQGEKLFF
size: NA; V: TRBV5-6; J: TRBJ1-3; D: TRBD1; DNA: TGTGCCAGCAGCTTGGGAGGACAGGCACAGTGGGGAAACACCATATATTTT; CDR3: CASSLGGQAQWGNTIYF
size: NA; V: TRBV7-9; J: TRBJ1-6; D: TRBD1; DNA: TGTGCCAGCAGCTTAGTTCTAACAGGGGGTAATTCACCCCTCCACTTT; CDR3: CASSLVLTGGNSPLHF
size: NA; V: TRBV11-2; J: TRBJ2-2; D: NA; DNA: TGTGCCAGCAGGATCTTCGGGGGTCTCGGGGAGCTGTTTTTT; CDR3: CASRIFGGLGELFF
size: few; V: TRBV14; J: TRBJ2-5; D: NA; DNA: TGTGCCAGCAGCCAAGTTACTCGAGAGACCCAGTACTTC; CDR3: CASSQVTRETQYF
size: NA; V: TRBV2; J: TRBJ1-1; D: TRBD1; DNA: TGTGCCAGCAGTGGACAGGGGGGGACTGAAGCTTTCTTT; CDR3: CASSGQGGTEAFF
size: NA; V: TRBV10-3; J: TRBJ2-2; D: NA; DNA: TGTGCCATCAGTGAAAGACTCCCCCCCGGGGAGCTGTTTTTT; CDR3: CAISERLPPGELFF
size: NA; V: TRBV5-4; J: TRBJ2-2; D: NA; DNA: TGTGCCAGCAGCTTGGTATCGGGGAACGGGGAGCTGTTTTTT; CDR3: CASSLVSGNGELFF
size: NA; V: TRBV11-2; J: TRBJ1-2; D: TRBD1; DNA: TGTGCCAGCAGCTTGGGACCGGGACAGAACTATGGCTACACCTTC; CDR3: CASSLGPGQNYGYTF
size: few; V: TRBV7-9; J: TRBJ1-2; D: NA; DNA: TGTGCCAGCAGCTTAAAAGAGTATGGCTACACCTTC; CDR3: CASSLKEYGYTF
size: NA; V: TRBV5-1; J: TRBJ2-7; D: TRBD1; DNA: TGCGCCAGCAGCTTGGGGGACAGGGTTGGCCACGAGCAGTACTTC; CDR3: CASSLGDRVGHEQYF
size: NA; V: TRBV7-3; J: TRBJ1-2; D: NA; DNA: TGTGCCAGCAGCTCTCAGCCGGACAGTAAGCACGGCTACACCTTC; CDR3: CASSSQPDSKHGYTF
size: NA; V: TRBV11-2; J: TRBJ2-3; D: NA; DNA: TGTGCCAGCAGACTTATTAGTAACACAGATACGCAGTATTTT; CDR3: CASRLISNTDTQYF
size: NA; V: TRBV10-2; J: TRBJ1-2; D: NA; DNA: TGCGCCAGCAGACCAGACAGGCCGCAAAATGGCTACACCTTC; CDR3: CASRPDRPQNGYTF
size: NA; V: TRBV7-8; J: TRBJ2-3; D: TRBD2; DNA: TGTGCCAGCAGCCTAAAATCAGGGACTAGCTTGGGGGCAGATACGCAGTATTTT; CDR3: CASSLKSGTSLGADTQYF
size: few; V: TRBV18; J: TRBJ2-5; D: NA; DNA: TGTGCCAGCGTAAAGAACCGGGGCCAAGAGACCCAGTACTTC; CDR3: CASVKNRGQETQYF
size: few; V: TRBV18; J: TRBJ1-2; D: NA; DNA: TGTGCCAGCTCACCAGCAGAAGATGGCTACACCTTC; CDR3: CASSPAEDGYTF
size: NA; V: TRBV9; J: TRBJ1-4; D: NA; DNA: TGTGCCAGCAGCGTATCTCCGGGAGGGAATGAAAAACTGTTTTTT; CDR3: CASSVSPGGNEKLFF
size: once; V: TRBV4-1; J: TRBJ2-1; D: NA; DNA: TGCGCCAGCAGCCTCCAGGCGCGTCTCTCCTACAATGAGCAGTTCTTC; CDR3: CASSLQARLSYNEQFF